This TCR beta chain stems from a study of OX40 agonist ivuxolimab in advanced cancers. Study-wide context: All patients had ivuxolimab intravenously every 2 weeks at 0.01 to 10 mg/kg. Study-level findings and limits: Expanded peripheral T cells had an undetermined antigen specificity.

Concerning this clone: What it binds is unknown.

Some clones are missing from TCRdb's copy, which holds only in-frame ones; the method was immunoSEQ multiplex PCR. This table has 53,000 or so clones, about 93% appearing once. Systemic immunosuppression or autoimmune disease history was grounds to exclude patients. Researchers took blood at baseline, on cycle 4 day 1, and on cycle 7 day 1. Between the trimmed V and J ends, which lost 5 bases and 2 bases, there was a span of 18 bases. This CDR3 has 17 residues. CDR1 SGHVS and CDR2 FQNEAQ come from the germline V gene. This material consisted of CD4+ or CD8+ T cells sorted from blood, taken in a trial of the OX40 agonist ivuxolimab. This clonotype originated in an adult with an advanced solid tumor such as melanoma, head and neck, liver or kidney cancer. The gene calls are TRBV7-8 and TRBJ2-2; TRBD2 might be the D (6 bases). Written as DNA, the CDR3 is TGTGCCAGCAGCCCCCATGAGGTAGCGGCAAACACCGGGGAGCTGTTTTTT. Translating gives CASSPHEVAANTGELFF. The whole variable domain, remainder taken from reference TRBV7-8 and TRBJ2-2, is GAGVSQSPRYKVAKRGQDVALRCDPISGHVSLFWYQQALGQGPEFLTYFQNEAQLDKSGLPSDRFFAERPEGSVSTLKIQRTQQEDSAVYLCASSPHEVAANTGELFFGEGSRLTVL.